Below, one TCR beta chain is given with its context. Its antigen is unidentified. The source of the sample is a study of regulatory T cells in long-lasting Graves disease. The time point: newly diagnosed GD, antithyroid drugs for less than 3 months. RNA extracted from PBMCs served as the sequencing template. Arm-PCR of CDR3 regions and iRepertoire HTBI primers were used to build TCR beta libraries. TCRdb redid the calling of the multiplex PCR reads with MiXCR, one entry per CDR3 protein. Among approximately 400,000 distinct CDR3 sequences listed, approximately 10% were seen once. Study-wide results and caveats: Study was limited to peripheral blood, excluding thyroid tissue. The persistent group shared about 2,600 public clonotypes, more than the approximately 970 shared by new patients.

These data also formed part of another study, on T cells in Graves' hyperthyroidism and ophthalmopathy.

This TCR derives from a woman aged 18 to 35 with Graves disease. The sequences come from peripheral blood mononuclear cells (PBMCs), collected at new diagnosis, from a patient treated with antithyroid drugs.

The CDR3 here is CASARRKRTEVSSTDTQYF. For the CDR3, the DNA is TGTGCCAGCGCGAGGCGGAAACGGACGGAGGTCTCTAGCACAGATACGCAGTATTTT. This chain links TRBV6-1 with TRBJ2-3; tentatively, D is TRBD2 (5 bases). Germline loops: CDR1 MNHNS, CDR2 SASEGT. The CDR3 runs 19 residues. V dropped 8 bases and J dropped 0 bases, with 27 bases sitting between them.